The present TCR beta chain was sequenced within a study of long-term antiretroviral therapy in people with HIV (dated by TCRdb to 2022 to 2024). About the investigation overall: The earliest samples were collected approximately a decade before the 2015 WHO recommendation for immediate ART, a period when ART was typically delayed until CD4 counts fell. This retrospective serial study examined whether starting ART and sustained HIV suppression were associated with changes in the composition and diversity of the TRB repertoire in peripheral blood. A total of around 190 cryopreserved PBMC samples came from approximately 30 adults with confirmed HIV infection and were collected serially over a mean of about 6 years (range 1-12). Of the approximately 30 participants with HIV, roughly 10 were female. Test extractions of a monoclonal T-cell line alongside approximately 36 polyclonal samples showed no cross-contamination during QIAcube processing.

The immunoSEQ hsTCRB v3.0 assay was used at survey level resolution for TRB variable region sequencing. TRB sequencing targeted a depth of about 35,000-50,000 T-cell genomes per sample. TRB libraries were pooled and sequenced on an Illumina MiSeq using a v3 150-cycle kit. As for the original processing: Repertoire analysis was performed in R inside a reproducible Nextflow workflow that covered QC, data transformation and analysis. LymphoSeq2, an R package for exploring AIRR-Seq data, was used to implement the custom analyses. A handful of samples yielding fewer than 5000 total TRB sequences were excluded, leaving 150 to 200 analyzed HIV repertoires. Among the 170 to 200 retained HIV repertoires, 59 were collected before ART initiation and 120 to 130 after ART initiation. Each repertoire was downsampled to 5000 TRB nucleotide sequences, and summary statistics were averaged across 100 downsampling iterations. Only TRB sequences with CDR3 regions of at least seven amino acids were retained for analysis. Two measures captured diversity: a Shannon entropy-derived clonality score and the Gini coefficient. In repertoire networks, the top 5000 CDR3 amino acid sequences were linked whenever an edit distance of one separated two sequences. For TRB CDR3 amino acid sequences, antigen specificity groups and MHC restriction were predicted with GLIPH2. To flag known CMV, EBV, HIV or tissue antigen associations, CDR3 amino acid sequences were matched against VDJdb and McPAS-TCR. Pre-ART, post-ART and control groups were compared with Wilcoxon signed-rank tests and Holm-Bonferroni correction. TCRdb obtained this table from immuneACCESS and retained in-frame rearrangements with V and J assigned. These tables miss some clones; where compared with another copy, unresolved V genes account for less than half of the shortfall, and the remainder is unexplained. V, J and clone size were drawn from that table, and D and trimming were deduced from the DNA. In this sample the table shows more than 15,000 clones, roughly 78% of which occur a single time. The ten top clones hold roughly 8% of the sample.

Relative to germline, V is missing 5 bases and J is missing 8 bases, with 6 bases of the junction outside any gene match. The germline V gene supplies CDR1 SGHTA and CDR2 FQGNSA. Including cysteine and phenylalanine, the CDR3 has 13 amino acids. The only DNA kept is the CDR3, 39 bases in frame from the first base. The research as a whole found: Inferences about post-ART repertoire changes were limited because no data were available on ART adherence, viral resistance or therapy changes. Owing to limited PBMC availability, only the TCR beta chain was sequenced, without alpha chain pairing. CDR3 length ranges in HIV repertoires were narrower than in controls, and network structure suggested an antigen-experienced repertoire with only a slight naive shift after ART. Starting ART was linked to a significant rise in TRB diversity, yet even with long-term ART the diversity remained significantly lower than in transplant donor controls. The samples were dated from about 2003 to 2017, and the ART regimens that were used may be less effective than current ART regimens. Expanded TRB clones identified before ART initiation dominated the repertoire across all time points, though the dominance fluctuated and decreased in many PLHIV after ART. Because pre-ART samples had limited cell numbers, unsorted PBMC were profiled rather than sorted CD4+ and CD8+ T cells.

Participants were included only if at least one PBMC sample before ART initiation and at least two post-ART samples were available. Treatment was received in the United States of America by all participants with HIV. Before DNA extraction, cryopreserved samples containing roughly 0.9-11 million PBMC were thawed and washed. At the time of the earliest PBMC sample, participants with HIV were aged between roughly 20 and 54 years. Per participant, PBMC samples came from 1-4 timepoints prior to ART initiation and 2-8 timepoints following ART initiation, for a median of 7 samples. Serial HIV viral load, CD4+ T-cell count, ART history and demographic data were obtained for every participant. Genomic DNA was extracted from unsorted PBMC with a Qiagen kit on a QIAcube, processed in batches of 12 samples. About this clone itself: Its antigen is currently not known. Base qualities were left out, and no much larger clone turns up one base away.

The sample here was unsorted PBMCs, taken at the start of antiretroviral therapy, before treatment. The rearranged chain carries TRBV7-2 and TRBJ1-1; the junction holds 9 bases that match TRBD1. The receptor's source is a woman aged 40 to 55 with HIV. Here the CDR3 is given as CASSAGQGLEAFF. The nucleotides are TGTGCCAGCAGCGCGGGACAGGGTCTAGAAGCTTTCTTT.